This TCR beta chain was recorded in a study of beta chain features in type 1 diabetes. Whole-study findings and limits: Type 1 diabetes patients showed fewer insertions and more deletions at VDJ junctions. Possible PCR preference for shorter templates applied equally to patients and controls.

Germline CDR1 and CDR2: SGHTA and FQGNSA. The length of the CDR3 is 17 residues. V shed 5 bases, J shed 4 bases, and the junction held 12 bases outside the gene matches. Expressed TCRB transcripts were sequenced after all isolated RNA was converted to cDNA. The table came from immunoSEQ multiplex PCR; TCRdb's copy has only in-frame clones and leaves some out. The sample records approximately 170,000 clones, approximately 8.4% being singletons. This clone was picked up a small number of times. Its cognate antigen is unknown. The origin of this receptor is a woman younger than 35 in good health. The V call is TRBV7-2, the J call TRBJ2-3, with 10 bases aligning to TRBD2. The specimen was central memory CD4+ T cells from blood. CDR3 DNA: TGTGCCAGCAGCACCAGCCCTAGCGGGGGCGAGGCAGATACGCAGTATTTT. Its protein product is CASSTSPSGGEADTQYF. Looking up the rest from reference TRBV7-2 and TRBJ2-3 gives the full variable domain: GAGVSQSPSNKVTEKGKDVELRCDPISGHTALYWYRQSLGQGLEFLIYFQGNSAPDKSGLPSDRFSAERTGGSVSTLTIQRTQQEDSAVYLCASSTSPSGGEADTQYFGPGTRLTVL.